The rows below give T cell receptor beta chains drawn from one sample of a study of control samples from healthy donors and cancer patients. TCRdb's table, derived via immunoSEQ multiplex PCR, lists solely in-frame clones and lacks some. The repertoire includes roughly 130,000 clones, about 95% of them detected once, and 3.6% sits in the top ten. Sequencing was carried out using blood. These receptors came from a man in his thirties or forties in good health. Both conserved end residues are part of each CDR3. A D gene is named only where the DNA matches it firmly. Clone size appears in some rows only: once, few, many, or a class for an expanded clone.

d_gene | abundance | j_gene | v_gene | CDR3nt | CDR3aa
- | - | TRBJ2-7 | TRBV9 | TGTGCCAGCAGCGGATGGGACGGCTACTACGAGCAGTACTTC | CASSGWDGYYEQYF
TRBD2 | - | TRBJ2-2 | TRBV19 | TGTGCCAGTAGAAAGGGGGCGCAGGGTAGCGGGGGCCGGAACACCGGGGAGCTGTTTTTT | CASRKGAQGSGGRNTGELFF
- | - | TRBJ1-2 | TRBV5-4 | TGTGCCAGCAGCTTGGTAACAGGCCAAGGGGGCTACACCTTC | CASSLVTGQGGYTF
TRBD1 | - | TRBJ1-2 | TRBV5-4 | TGTGCCAGCAGCTTGGCGGGACAGGGAAATTTCTATGGCTACACCTTC | CASSLAGQGNFYGYTF
- | - | TRBJ2-7 | TRBV19 | TGTGCCAGTAGTCCTGGGACCACCTACGAGCAGTACTTC | CASSPGTTYEQYF
- | - | TRBJ1-1 | TRBV30 | TGTGCCTGGAGTGTAGGGCCTAATCCACAGGCCTCGGGACACATCGACACTGAAGCTTTCTTT | CAWSVGPNPQASGHIDTEAFF
TRBD2 | - | TRBJ2-1 | TRBV18 | TGTGCCAGCTCACTCGGACTAGCTTCCTCCTACAATGAGCAGTTCTTC | CASSLGLASSYNEQFF
- | - | TRBJ1-4 | TRBV6-5 | TGTGCCAGCAGTTCAGGGAGGCCTTATGAAAAACTGTTTTTT | CASSSGRPYEKLFF
- | - | TRBJ2-1 | TRBV24-1 | TGTGCCACCAGTGATTCCGACAGCAATGAGCAGTTCTTC | CATSDSDSNEQFF
- | - | TRBJ1-4 | TRBV28 | TGTGCCAGCAGTCCCCGCAACCGTAATGAAAAACTGTTTTTT | CASSPRNRNEKLFF
- | - | TRBJ2-7 | TRBV21-1 | TGTGCCAGCAGCGCTTATGAGCAGTACTTC | CASSAYEQYF
TRBD2 | - | TRBJ2-7 | TRBV4-2 | TGTGCCAGCAGCCAAGATGGTAGCGGGGGGGCCTACGAGCAGTACTTC | CASSQDGSGGAYEQYF
- | - | TRBJ1-5 | TRBV27 | TGTGCCAGCAGTTTTTCGGCGGGGGCCGGCAATCAGCCCCAGCATTTT | CASSFSAGAGNQPQHF
- | - | TRBJ2-7 | TRBV29-1 | TGCAGCGTTGTAGAGGCAAGCTACGAGCAGTACTTC | CSVVEASYEQYF
TRBD1 | - | TRBJ1-4 | TRBV7-2 | TGTGCCAGCAGCCCCGGGACAGGGCATGAAAAACTGTTTTTT | CASSPGTGHEKLFF
TRBD1 | once | TRBJ2-1 | TRBV18 | TGTGCCAGCTCACCACGCGAGACAGGGAACAATGAGCAGTTCTTC | CASSPRETGNNEQFF